The 13 T cell receptor beta chains reported below all come from one sample, sequenced in a study of cytomegalovirus exposure and HLA in healthy donors. The PCR contained 60 Vbeta and 13 Jbeta primers. Measured with immunoSEQ multiplex PCR; TCRdb has only the in-frame clones, and not every one. Found here are about 150,000 clones, over 75% of them singletons; the top ten hold approximately 1.2%. The sequenced material came from PBMCs. Source of these receptors: a man aged 50 or older in good health and CMV-seropositive.

V is TRBV5-1 and J is TRBJ1-2; 9 nucleotides agree with TRBD1. V shed 4 bases, J shed 8 bases, and the junction held 6 bases outside the gene matches. Germline CDR1 SGHRS, CDR2 YFSETQ. This CDR3 contains 13 residues. The CDR3 coding sequence is TGCGCCAGCAGCACCCGGACAGGGGACGGCTACACCTTC. It translates to CASSTRTGDGYTF.

V usage is TRBV7-2 and J usage is TRBJ2-3; 11 nucleotides agree with TRBD1. The CDR3 extends over 17 amino acids. Germline CDR1 reads SGHTA; CDR2 reads FQGNSA. The junction had 8 bases not matched to a gene; V was cut back by 5 bases and J by 1 base. The CDR3 nucleotides read TGTGCCAGCAGCCTAACCGGGACAGGGGGGGGCACAGATACGCAGTATTTT. Translation: CASSLTGTGGGTDTQYF. Using reference TRBV7-2 and TRBJ2-3 for the parts outside the CDR3, the full variable domain is GAGVSQSPSNKVTEKGKDVELRCDPISGHTALYWYRQSLGQGLEFLIYFQGNSAPDKSGLPSDRFSAERTGGSVSTLTIQRTQQEDSAVYLCASSLTGTGGGTDTQYFGPGTRLTVL.

The V call is TRBV2, the J call TRBJ2-2; TRBD2 matches at 9 bases. Germline lookup yields CDR1 SNHLY and CDR2 FYNNEI. The trim removed 5 bases at V and 1 base at J, leaving 5 bases unmatched. The CDR3 has 16 residues. CDR3 in amino acids: CASSTLSGRNTGELFF. Written as DNA, the CDR3 is TGTGCCAGCAGTACCCTTAGCGGGAGGAACACCGGGGAGCTGTTTTTT.

The chain uses TRBV7-9 and TRBJ2-3; 8 bases agree with TRBD2. V dropped 5 bases and J dropped 3; count of bases not matched to a gene: 7. The length of the CDR3 is 15 residues. Germline V gene sequence: CDR1 SEHNR, CDR2 FQNEAQ (reference sequence). The CDR3 region has the DNA TGTGCCAGCAGCCAGCGGGAGAGAGAAACAGATACGCAGTATTTT. Translation: CASSQRERETDTQYF.

A note on this clone: Other nucleotide sequences from this sample produce the same CDR3. The rearrangement joins TRBV28 to TRBJ1-5, with TRBD1 matching 7 bases. Germline values: CDR1 MDHEN, CDR2 SYDVKM. There are 15 residues in the CDR3. The J segment lost 7 bases and the V segment lost 2 bases, leaving 8 bases of the junction unmatched. CDR3 in amino acids: CASSLDREVGQPQHF. The CDR3 DNA reads TGTGCCAGCAGTTTAGACAGGGAGGTGGGCCAGCCCCAGCATTTT.

The CDR3 sequence is CASSQDPGQRYNEQFF. For the CDR3, the DNA is TGCGCCAGCAGCCAAGATCCGGGACAGCGCTACAATGAGCAGTTCTTC. This chain connects TRBV4-1 to TRBJ2-1, with 7 bases matching TRBD1. J lost 3 bases, V lost 0 bases, and 5 bases had no gene match. Germline V gives CDR1 MGHRA, CDR2 YSYEKL. This CDR3 contains 16 residues.

The genes are TRBV5-6 and TRBJ2-3; no clear D gene. Trimming shortened V by 2 bases and J by 1 base, and 14 bases separated the two germline ends. The V gene's germline CDR1 is SGHDT and CDR2 YYEEEE. The CDR3 has 16 residues. CDR3 nucleotide sequence: TGTGCCAGCAGCTTTACACTAATACCAGGCACAGATACGCAGTATTTT. Translation: CASSFTLIPGTDTQYF.

The J gene is TRBJ2-1, the V gene TRBV30; 14 bases fit TRBD2. Germline CDR1 reads GTSNPN; CDR2 reads SVGIG (reference sequence). V was clipped by 5 bases and J by 8 bases; unmatched bases: 5. The CDR3 length is 14 residues. CDR3 region: CAWVGTSGSYEQFF. The CDR3 region has the DNA TGTGCCTGGGTAGGGACTAGCGGGAGCTATGAGCAGTTCTTC. The entire variable domain, with the rest obtained from reference TRBV30 and TRBJ2-1, is as follows: SQTIHQWPATLVQPVGSPLSLECTVEGTSNPNLYWYRQAAGRGLQLLFYSVGIGQISSEVPQNLSASRPQDRQFILSSKKLLLSDSGFYLCAWVGTSGSYEQFFGPGTRLTVL.

As concerns this clone: Compared with germline, one end of the junction differs, possibly owing to a read error. This chain uses TRBV4-3 with TRBJ1-1; a possible D gene is TRBD1 (6 bases). This CDR3 contains 15 residues. Germline assignment: CDR1 LGHNA and CDR2 YSLEER. Here the CDR3 DNA reads TGCGCCAGCAGACAAGAGACAGGACGGAACACTGAAGCTTTCTTT. Translating it yields CASRQETGRNTEAFF.

This clone was seen only a few times. The CDR3 DNA reads as TGTGCCAGCAGCGATCGACAGGGAGGCTACAATCAGCCCCAGCATTTT. The encoded protein is CASSDRQGGYNQPQHF. This chain connects TRBV28 to TRBJ1-5; 7 bases are a match to TRBD1. Trimming cost V 6 bases and J 3 bases; bases outside gene matches: 11. Germline V gene data show CDR1 as MDHEN and CDR2 as SYDVKM. The CDR3 length is 16 residues.

This clone was counted between two and nine times. The chain has TRBV7-2 and TRBJ1-1; TRBD1 is a possible D gene (6 bases). The CDR3 spans 15 residues. V shed 4 bases and J shed 3 bases, with 15 bases lying between them. Germline V lookup: CDR1 SGHTA, CDR2 FQGNSA. CDR3 DNA sequence: TGTGCCAGCAGCTATTCGAGGGGGTTGGACACTGAAGCTTTCTTT. This sequence encodes CASSYSRGLDTEAFF.

This clone was seen only a few times. The chain joins TRBV2 to TRBJ2-7; D unresolved. CDR3 size: 13 residues. V was clipped by 1 base and J by 2 bases, with 6 bases between them. Germline loops: CDR1 SNHLY, CDR2 FYNNEI. CDR3 sequence (DNA): TGTGCCAGCAGTGAAGTGCCTACCTACGAGCAGTACTTC. This translates into CASSEVPTYEQYF.

The genes are TRBV10-3 and TRBJ2-7; D perhaps matches TRBD2 (5 bases). This CDR3 is 16 amino acids long. Deletions cut 3 bases from V and 0 bases from J, with 15 bases between. Germline assignment: CDR1 ENHRY and CDR2 SYGVKD. CDR3 residues: CAISDTERLTSYEQYF. The CDR3 DNA is TGTGCCATCAGTGACACTGAGCGGCTCACCTCCTACGAGCAGTACTTC.